The clone carrying this T cell receptor (beta chain) was seen a few times. The data were obtained in a study of blood T cell repertoires in COVID-19. Here immunoSEQ multiplex PCR was the method, and the copy in TCRdb shows in-frame clones only, minus some. The sample lists approximately 200,000 clones, about 81% occurring once. CDR1 and CDR2 from the germline V gene are LNHDA and SQIVND (reference sequence). Losses at the gene ends were 8 bases for V and 7 bases for J; bases not matched to a gene: 14. The CDR3 sequence is 15 residues long. The specimen was peripheral blood. The TCR originated in a woman at least 80 years old with COVID-19, enrolled during active disease. The rearrangement links TRBV19 to TRBJ2-7, with 10 bases aligning to TRBD2. The CDR3 sequence is CASARGSSGRGEQYF. CDR3 in DNA: TGTGCCAGTGCGAGAGGCTCTAGCGGGAGAGGGGAGCAGTACTTC. The variable domain in full, completed from reference TRBV19 and TRBJ2-7, reads DGGITQSPKYLFRKEGQNVTLSCEQNLNHDAMYWYRQDPGQGLRLIYYSQIVNDFQKGDIAEGYSVSREKKESFPLTVTSAQKNPTAFYLCASARGSSGRGEQYFGPGTRLTVT.